This is a list of T cell receptor beta chains from one sample in a study of T-cell memory formation after mild COVID-19. TCRdb reprocessed the 5' RACE reads with MiXCR, giving one entry per CDR3 protein. The table records 250,000 to 300,000 distinct CDR3 sequences, 8% to 10% of them present only once. The sequencing input was PBMCs or a T cell subset sorted from them (not recorded which). The receptors come from a man between 18 and 29 years old who had mild COVID-19 (a few samples of this study predate the infection). Cell type and time point are not known. The CDR3 runs from the conserved cysteine through the conserved F or W. A D gene is named only where the DNA matches it firmly. Not every row has a clone size; where given, it reads once, few, many or a size class.

J,size,D,V,DNA,CDR3
TRBJ2-2,many,.,TRBV7-9,TGTGCCAGCAGCTTAGCAAGACAGGCGAACACCGGGGAGCTGTTTTTT,CASSLARQANTGELFF
TRBJ1-1,few,TRBD1,TRBV19,TGTGCCAGTAGTATATCGGAGGGGGCGCGTTCGCTGTTT,CASSISEGARSLF
TRBJ2-5,.,.,TRBV7-3,TGTGCCAGCAGCTTGGGGGTTGGTGAGACCCAGTACTTC,CASSLGVGETQYF
TRBJ1-2,few,TRBD1,TRBV12-3/TRBV12-4,TGTGCCAGCACAAGTTCACCCCTCGGCCAGGGGGAGTATGGCTACACCTTC,CASTSSPLGQGEYGYTF
TRBJ2-1,.,TRBD2,TRBV4-1,TGCGCCAGCAGCCAAACAGCGGGGGCTTCCTACAATGAGCAGTTCTTC,CASSQTAGASYNEQFF
TRBJ2-1,.,.,TRBV6-6,TGTGCCAGCAGTTACCAGAGTAATGAGCAGTTCTTC,CASSYQSNEQFF
TRBJ2-1,.,TRBD2,TRBV13,TGTGCCAGCAGCTTAGAGGGGACTAGCGGAGGCAGCTCCTACAATGAGCAGTTCTTC,CASSLEGTSGGSSYNEQFF
TRBJ1-5,.,.,TRBV5-1,TGCGCCAGCAGCTTGGGGGTCCAGGGAGATCAGCCCCAGCATTTT,CASSLGVQGDQPQHF
TRBJ1-1,.,.,TRBV5-1,TGCGCCAGCAGCTTTCTTCGCATGGACGGGGAAGCCACTGAAGCTTTCTTT,CASSFLRMDGEATEAFF
TRBJ2-2,many,.,TRBV15,TGTGCCACCAGCAGAGAGGGGACGGAGCTGTTTTTT,CATSREGTELFF
TRBJ2-1,.,.,TRBV5-1,TGCGCCAGCAGCTTGGGCGGGGGCGAGTTCTTC,CASSLGGGEFF
TRBJ2-4,.,.,TRBV15,TGTGCCACCAGCAGGACCCGGGACCGAGCCAAAAACATTCAGTACTTC,CATSRTRDRAKNIQYF
TRBJ1-2,.,.,TRBV7-2,TGTGCCAGCAGCGTCGGGGGGGCTAGGGATGGCTACACCTTC,CASSVGGARDGYTF
TRBJ2-5,few,.,TRBV12-3/TRBV12-4,TGTGCCAGCAGCCGGGACACTAAAATCCCAGGGACCCAGTACTTC,CASSRDTKIPGTQYF
TRBJ2-5,many,TRBD2,TRBV10-3,TGTGCCACGCGGACTAGCGGGGGGCCTCAAGAGACCCAGTACTTC,CATRTSGGPQETQYF
TRBJ2-1,.,.,TRBV5-5,TGTGCCAGCAGCTTGGTGAGGGGGAGATACAATGAGCAGTTCTTC,CASSLVRGRYNEQFF
TRBJ2-1,few,TRBD1,TRBV3-1,TGTGCCAGCGGCGGGGACAGGGGGTTGTACAATGAGCAGTTCTTC,CASGGDRGLYNEQFF
TRBJ1-2,few,.,TRBV4-3,TGCGCCAGCAGCCAAGATAGGGGTGGTAACTATGGCTACACCTTC,CASSQDRGGNYGYTF
TRBJ1-5,.,.,TRBV12-3/TRBV12-4,TGTGCCAGCACCCGCGCGATCGGGGCAGGACCGGATCAGCCCCAGCATTTT,CASTRAIGAGPDQPQHF
TRBJ2-1,few,.,TRBV4-3,TGCGCCAGCAGCCAATCCGGACTGGACAATGAGCAGTTCTTC,CASSQSGLDNEQFF
TRBJ2-2,few,.,TRBV6-5,TGTGCCAGCAGTTACGTGATGCGGGACACCGGGGAGCTGTTTTTT,CASSYVMRDTGELFF
TRBJ2-7,many,.,TRBV4-3,TGCGCCAGCAGCCAAGATCACGCCGGGGGATACTACGAGCAGTACTTC,CASSQDHAGGYYEQYF
TRBJ2-7,many,.,TRBV28,TGTGCCAGCAGTTCAGTACAGGGAGTCTCCGAGCAGTACTTC,CASSSVQGVSEQYF
TRBJ1-1,few,TRBD1,TRBV29-1,TGCAGCGTGGATGCCGGGACAGGTAACACTGAAGCTTTCTTT,CSVDAGTGNTEAFF
TRBJ1-1,.,.,TRBV19,TGTGCCAGTAGAACTGTTATGAACACTGAAGCTTTCTTT,CASRTVMNTEAFF
TRBJ2-3,few,.,TRBV6-2/TRBV6-3,TGTGCCAGCAGTTACTCACCCTGGGGGTCAGCCACAGATACGCAGTATTTT,CASSYSPWGSATDTQYF
TRBJ2-5,many,.,TRBV5-1,TGCGCCAGCAGCGGGGACCAAGAGACCCAGTACTTC,CASSGDQETQYF
TRBJ2-2,.,.,TRBV19,TGTGCCAGTAGTATGGTATTGCAGCCGAACACCGGGGAGCTGTTTTTT,CASSMVLQPNTGELFF